This entry describes one T cell receptor (beta chain). The data were taken from a study of blood T cell repertoires in COVID-19. Background on the study: Italy, Spain and the United States were the sources of the convalescent and acute COVID-19 samples. From T cells, B-cell-depleted T cells, or PBMCs came the material, which was cDNA or gDNA.

The V and J ends lost 6 bases and 9 bases respectively, with 12 bases between them. Germline values: CDR1 MRHNA, CDR2 SNTAGT. The CDR3 runs to 13 residues. Study processing details: Amplification with reference gene primers provided the estimates of nucleated cell counts. The assay was immunoSEQ multiplex PCR, and TCRdb's table has in-frame clones only and misses some. V, J and clone size were drawn from that table, and D and trimming were deduced from the DNA. The sample lists about 36,000 clones, around 80% seen once, with about 33% in the top ten. The sequenced sample consisted of peripheral blood. This chain joins TRBV6-4 and TRBJ1-6; D is undetermined. The receptor was derived from a man aged 55 to 70 with acute or convalescent COVID-19. CDR3 nucleotide sequence: TGTGCCAGCAGAGATCAAACTGGTTCACCCCTCCACTTT. Its translation: CASRDQTGSPLHF.